The 21 T cell receptor beta chains given below trace back to one sample, sequenced in a study of blood T cell repertoires in COVID-19. Assay: immunoSEQ multiplex PCR; the TCRdb copy retains only in-frame clones and omits some. The sample comprises hundreds of thousands of clones, roughly 80% of which are singletons, and roughly 7.9% rests with the top ten. The sample taken for sequencing was peripheral blood. Receptor source: a woman aged 80 or older with acute or convalescent COVID-19.

This chain uses TRBV6-5 with TRBJ1-1; D remains ambiguous. CDR3 length: 11 residues. V lost 7 bases and J 3 bases, leaving 6 bases between the germline ends. Germline CDR1 reads MNHEY; CDR2 reads SVGAGI. This CDR3 is CASTRDTEAFF. In DNA form, the CDR3 reads TGTGCCAGCACGCGGGACACTGAAGCTTTCTTT.

The chain recombines TRBV7-2 with TRBJ1-2; tentatively, D is TRBD1 (6 bases). CDR1 is SGHTA, CDR2 FQGNSA, per germline. This CDR3 has 14 residues. V was pared by 0 bases and J by 4 bases, with 9 bases between. The CDR3 here is CASSLARGVYGYTF. The CDR3 DNA is TGTGCCAGCAGCTTAGCCAGGGGAGTCTATGGCTACACCTTC.

V gene TRBV21-1 combines with J gene TRBJ1-5; the table's D call, TRBD1, was not checked against the DNA. TRBV21-1 is assigned pseudogene status. CDR3 size: 18 residues. CDR3 loop: CASSSRDRAMINNQPQHF. The CDR3 nucleotides read TGTGCCAGCAGCTCTCGCGACAGGGCGATGATTAACAATCAGCCCCAGCATTTT.

The chain combines TRBV3-1 (or the pseudogene TRBV3-2) with TRBJ1-2; D may be TRBD1 (5 bases). Looked up from germline, CDR1 is LGHDT and CDR2 is YNNKEL (reference sequence). This CDR3 spans 13 amino acids. V was cut by 5 bases and J by 4 bases, with 11 bases left in between. CDR3 region: CASSTDRPYGYTF. The CDR3 DNA sequence: TGTGCCAGCAGCACTGACAGACCCTATGGCTACACCTTC.

The V call is TRBV6-4, the J call TRBJ2-5, with D possibly being TRBD1 (6 bases). This CDR3 has 16 residues. Germline loops: CDR1 MRHNA, CDR2 SNTAGT. The V end lost 2 bases, the J end lost 2 bases, and 15 bases lay between the germline ends. The CDR3 here is CASSDIQEQGQETQYF. The CDR3 DNA is TGTGCCAGCAGTGACATTCAAGAACAGGGACAAGAGACCCAGTACTTC.

The V call is TRBV6-5, the J call TRBJ2-2; possible D gene TRBD2, 5 bases. The germline CDR1 and CDR2 sequences are MNHEY and SVGAGI. The CDR3 runs to 13 residues. Trimming removed 9 bases at V and 0 bases at J, with 8 bases between. In DNA form, the CDR3 reads TGTGCCAGTGGAGGCGCGAACACCGGGGAGCTGTTTTTT. Amino acid sequence: CASGGANTGELFF.

This clone showed up just a few times. This chain connects TRBV5-1 to TRBJ1-2, with 9 bases aligning to TRBD1. The CDR3 sequence is 14 residues long. With V trimmed by 4 bases and J by 4 bases, 5 bases remained unmatched. Germline V CDR1 and CDR2: SGHRS, YFSETQ. CDR3 in DNA: TGCGCCAGCAGCATACAGGGGGCTACCTATGGCTACACCTTC. Its translation: CASSIQGATYGYTF.

The chain combines TRBV28 with TRBJ2-4, with D uncertain. The germline V gene encodes CDR1 MDHEN and CDR2 SYDVKM. V was cut by 10 bases and J by 0 bases, with 16 bases left in between. This CDR3 is 15 amino acids long. CDR3 DNA: TGTGCCACCTCTAGTAGGTTACTAGCCAAAAACATTCAGTACTTC. The encoded protein is CATSSRLLAKNIQYF.

V and J are TRBV6-5 and TRBJ1-3; D is unclear. Per the germline V gene, CDR1 is MNHEY and CDR2 is SVGAGI. This CDR3 comprises 15 residues. Trimming removed 5 bases from V and 0 bases from J, with 11 bases in between. The CDR3 region has the DNA TGTGCCAGCAGTCCCCCAGGCCTCTCTGGAAACACCATATATTTT. Its translation is CASSPPGLSGNTIYF.

The chain employs TRBV19 and TRBJ1-5; no definite D call. V was cut by 4 bases and J by 6 bases, with 13 bases left in between. From germline, CDR1 is LNHDA and CDR2 SQIVND (reference sequence). This CDR3 contains 14 residues. In nucleotides, the CDR3 is TGTGCCAGTAGTACCCTAACGGGGTCTCAGCCCCAGCATTTT. Encoded protein: CASSTLTGSQPQHF.

This clone was seen just once. The chain combines TRBV5-1 with TRBJ2-1; D possibly corresponds to TRBD2 (5 bases). V dropped 1 base and J dropped 9 bases, with 20 bases sitting between them. The germline CDR1 and CDR2 sequences are SGHRS and YFSETQ. The CDR3 covers 16 residues. The CDR3 DNA is TGCGCCAGCAGCTTGCATGCCGGGGAACCAGTCACTGAGCAGTTCTTC. It translates to CASSLHAGEPVTEQFF.

The chain employs TRBV4-1 and TRBJ2-4; 9 bases match TRBD1. Germline assignment: CDR1 MGHRA and CDR2 YSYEKL. The CDR3 has 14 amino acids. With 4 bases clipped from V and 8 bases from J, the junction kept 6 bases outside the gene matches. The CDR3 sequence is CASSRDRDVYIQYF. The DNA of the CDR3 is TGCGCCAGCAGCCGGGACAGGGATGTATACATTCAGTACTTC.

The chain uses TRBV19 and TRBJ1-6; TRBD1 agrees at 7 bases. The CDR3 extends over 14 amino acids. V gave up 7 bases and J gave up 4 bases; unmatched junction bases: 4. CDR1 is LNHDA and CDR2 is SQIVND in the germline V gene (reference sequence). Written as DNA, the CDR3 is TGTGCCAGTAAGGAGGGGGCTTATAATTCACCCCTCCACTTT. Protein sequence: CASKEGAYNSPLHF.

As DNA, the CDR3 is TGTGCCAGCAGCCCCGTTGGACTAGCGGGAGGTGAGGAGACCCAGTACTTC. Translated, it gives CASSPVGLAGGEETQYF. The chain combines TRBV7-3 with TRBJ2-5; TRBD2 aligns across 14 bases. The germline gives CDR1 SGHTA, CDR2 FQGTGA. The CDR3 has 17 amino acids. After removal of 5 bases from V and 5 bases from J, the junction contained 10 bases not matched to a gene.

A few counts support this clone. V and J are TRBV20-1 and TRBJ1-5, with no clear D. Germline values: CDR1 DFQATT, CDR2 SNEGSKA (reference sequence). The V end was cut by 3 bases, the J end by 6 bases, with 18 bases between. The CDR3 has 15 amino acids. The CDR3 DNA is TGCAGTGCTAGTTTACTCAAAACAGCCGGTCAGCCCCAGCATTTT. It translates to CSASLLKTAGQPQHF.

This chain connects TRBV2 to TRBJ2-7; maybe TRBD1 (6 bases). Trimming took 9 bases from V and 4 from J, leaving 19 bases between them. CDR1 SNHLY and CDR2 FYNNEI come from the germline V gene. This CDR3 is 14 amino acids long. The CDR3 DNA reads as TGTGCCAGTGCAGACAGGAGACTACAATACGAGCAGTACTTC. Encoded protein: CASADRRLQYEQYF.

This rearrangement joins TRBV7-6 to TRBJ2-5; no clear D gene. The CDR3 is made up of 12 amino acids. Looked up from germline, CDR1 is SGHVS and CDR2 is FNYEAQ. Trimming took off 1 base at V and 5 bases at J, with 5 bases between the two ends. The CDR3 region is CASSLGRETQYF. Written as DNA, the CDR3 is TGTGCCAGCAGCTTAGGTCGTGAGACCCAGTACTTC.

V gene TRBV7-2 combines with J gene TRBJ2-3, with TRBD1 matching over 7 bases. The CDR3 has 17 residues. CDR1 is SGHTA and CDR2 is FQGNSA in the germline V gene. J was trimmed by 3 bases and V by 5 bases; bases with no gene match: 14. As DNA, the CDR3 is TGTGCCAGCAGCCCCGGTGGGGGACAGTTGAGGACAGATACGCAGTATTTT. Translation gives CASSPGGGQLRTDTQYF.

The chain joins TRBV18 to TRBJ2-6; 9 bases fit TRBD1. This CDR3 has 18 residues. V trimming: 3 bases; J trimming: 4 bases; junction bases outside the gene matches: 10. Germline V gene sequence: CDR1 KGHSH, CDR2 LQKENI. The CDR3 DNA reads as TGTGCCAGCTCACCTCTCCAGACAGGGGGTAAAGGGGCCAACGTCCTGACTTTC. Amino acid sequence: CASSPLQTGGKGANVLTF. The whole variable domain, remainder taken from reference TRBV18 and TRBJ2-6, is NAGVMQNPRHLVRRRGQEARLRCSPMKGHSHVYWYRQLPEEGLKFMVYLQKENIIDESGMPKERFSAEFPKEGPSILRIQQVVRGDSAAYFCASSPLQTGGKGANVLTFGAGSRLTVL.

V is TRBV6-5 and J is TRBJ1-2; TRBD1 is a possible D gene (6 bases). The germline CDR1 and CDR2 sequences are MNHEY and SVGAGI. The CDR3 is 15 amino acids. V was pared by 7 bases and J by 4 bases, with 19 bases between. The CDR3 is CASTTNQGRGYGYTF. CDR3 in DNA: TGTGCCAGCACCACGAACCAGGGGCGAGGCTATGGCTACACCTTC.

This sequence joins TRBV19 and TRBJ2-3; 11 bases line up with TRBD1. The CDR3 contains 14 residues. Trimming cost V 3 bases and J 6 bases; bases outside gene matches: 2. The V gene's germline CDR1 is LNHDA and CDR2 SQIVND (reference sequence). This CDR3 is CASSIRTGGDTQYF. CDR3 DNA sequence: TGTGCCAGTAGTATCCGGACAGGGGGCGATACGCAGTATTTT.